The source of this T cell receptor (beta chain) is a study of technical replicates of blood from a few donors. This table comes from immunoSEQ multiplex PCR, and its TCRdb copy is limited to in-frame clones, with some not included. The table lists 70,000 to 80,000 clones, 92% of them singletons. There are 14 residues in the CDR3. CDR1 and CDR2 from the germline V gene are SNHLY and FYNNEI. V was clipped by 3 bases and J by 3 bases, with 12 bases between them. This TCR was recovered from a human donor in good health. Input material: T cells isolated from PBMCs. This chain links TRBV2 with TRBJ2-7; tentative D call: TRBD1 (5 bases). For the CDR3, the DNA is TGTGCCAGCAGTGACGGCGTAGGGGACTACGAGCAGTACTTC. Translation gives CASSDGVGDYEQYF.